This TCR beta chain was captured by sequencing in a study of T cells expressing NK-cell markers. Study information: Among the eight sequenced donors, seven tested HCMV-seropositive and one tested seronegative.

As to this clonotype: Its target is not known.

General study results and limits: Where several donors were concerned, these clonotypes also led the CD3+CD56-NKG2C+ fraction. Dominant NKG2C+ clonotypes accounted for about 1.0-8% of CD8+ T cells in several donors. Whether the expanded NKG2C+ T cell clones recognized HCMV remained unclear.

Following a re-call of the 5' RACE reads, TCRdb has one entry per CDR3 protein and lacks DNA. This table lists roughly 180,000 distinct CDR3 sequences. Germline V gene data show CDR1 as LGHDT and CDR2 as YNNKEL (reference sequence). The CDR3 sequence is 12 residues long. The sequenced material came from blood T cells: a sorted CD56 or NKG2C T cell subset, CD4+ or CD8+ T cells, or bulk PBMC T cells (not recorded which). The sequence was obtained from a woman between 18 and 69 years old in good health. The rearrangement uses TRBV3-1 and TRBJ2-5. The CDR3 region is CASSQGPQGQYF.